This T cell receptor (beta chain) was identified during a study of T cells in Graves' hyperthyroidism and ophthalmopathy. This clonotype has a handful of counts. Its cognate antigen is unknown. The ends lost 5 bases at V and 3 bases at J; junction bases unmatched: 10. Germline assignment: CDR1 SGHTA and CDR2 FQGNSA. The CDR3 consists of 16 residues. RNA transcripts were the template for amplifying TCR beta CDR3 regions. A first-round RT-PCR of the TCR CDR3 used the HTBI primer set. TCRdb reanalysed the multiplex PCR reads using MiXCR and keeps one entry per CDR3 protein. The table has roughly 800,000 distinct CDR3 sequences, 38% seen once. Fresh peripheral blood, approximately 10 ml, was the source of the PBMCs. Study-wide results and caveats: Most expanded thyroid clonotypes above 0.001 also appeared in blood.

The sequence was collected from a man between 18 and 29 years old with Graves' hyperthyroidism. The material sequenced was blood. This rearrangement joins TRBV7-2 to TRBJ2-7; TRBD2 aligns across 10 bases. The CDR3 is CASSQVAGGGLYEQYF. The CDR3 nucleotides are TGTGCCAGCAGCCAAGTAGCGGGGGGAGGGCTCTACGAGCAGTACTTC. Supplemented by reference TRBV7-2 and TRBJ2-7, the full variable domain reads GAGVSQSPSNKVTEKGKDVELRCDPISGHTALYWYRQSLGQGLEFLIYFQGNSAPDKSGLPSDRFSAERTGGSVSTLTIQRTQQEDSAVYLCASSQVAGGGLYEQYFGPGTRLTVT.